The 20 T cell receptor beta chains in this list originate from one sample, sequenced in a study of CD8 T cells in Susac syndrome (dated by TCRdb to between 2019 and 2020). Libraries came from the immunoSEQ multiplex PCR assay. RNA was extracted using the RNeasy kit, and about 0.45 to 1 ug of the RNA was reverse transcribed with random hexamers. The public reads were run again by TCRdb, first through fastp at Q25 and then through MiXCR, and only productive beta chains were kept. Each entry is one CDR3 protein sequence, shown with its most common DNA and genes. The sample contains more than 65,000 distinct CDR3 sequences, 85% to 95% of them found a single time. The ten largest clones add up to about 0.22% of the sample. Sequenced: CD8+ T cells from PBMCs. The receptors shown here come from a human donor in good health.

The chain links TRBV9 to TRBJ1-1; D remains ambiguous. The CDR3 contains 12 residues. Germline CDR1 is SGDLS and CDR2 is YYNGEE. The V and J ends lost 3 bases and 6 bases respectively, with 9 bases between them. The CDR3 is CASSGSEPEAFF. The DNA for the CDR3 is TGTGCCAGCAGCGGTAGTGAGCCTGAAGCTTTCTTT.

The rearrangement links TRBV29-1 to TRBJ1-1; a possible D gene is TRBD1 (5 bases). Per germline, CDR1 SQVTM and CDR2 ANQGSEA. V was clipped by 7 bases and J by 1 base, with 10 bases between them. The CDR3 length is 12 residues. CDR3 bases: TGCAGCGACTTTGGACAGAACACTGAAGCTTTCTTT. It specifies CSDFGQNTEAFF.

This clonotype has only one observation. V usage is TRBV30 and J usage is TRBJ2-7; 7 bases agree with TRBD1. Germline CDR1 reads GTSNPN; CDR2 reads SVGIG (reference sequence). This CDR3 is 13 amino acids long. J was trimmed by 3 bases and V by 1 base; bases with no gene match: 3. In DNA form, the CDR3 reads TGTGCCTGGAGTGACGGGACAGACTACGAGCAGTACTTC. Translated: CAWSDGTDYEQYF.

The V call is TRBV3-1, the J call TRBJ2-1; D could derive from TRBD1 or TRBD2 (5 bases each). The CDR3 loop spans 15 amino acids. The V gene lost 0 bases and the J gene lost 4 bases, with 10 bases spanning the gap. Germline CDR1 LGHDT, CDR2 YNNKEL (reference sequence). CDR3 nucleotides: TGTGCCAGCAGCCAAGAGCCGGGACGGTACAATGAGCAGTTCTTC. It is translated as CASSQEPGRYNEQFF.

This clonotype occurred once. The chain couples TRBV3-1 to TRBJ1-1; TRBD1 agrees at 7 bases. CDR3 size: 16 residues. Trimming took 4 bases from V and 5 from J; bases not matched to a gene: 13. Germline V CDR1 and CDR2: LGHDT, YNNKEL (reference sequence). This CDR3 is CASSLPTKTGSTEAFF. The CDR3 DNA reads TGTGCCAGCAGCCTTCCTACCAAGACAGGGTCGACTGAAGCTTTCTTT.

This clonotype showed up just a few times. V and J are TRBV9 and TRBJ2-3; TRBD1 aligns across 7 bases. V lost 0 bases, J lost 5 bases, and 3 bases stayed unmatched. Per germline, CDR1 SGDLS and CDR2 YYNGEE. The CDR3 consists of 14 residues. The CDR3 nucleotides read TGTGCCAGCAGCGTAGGGGGGACAGAAGATACGCAGTATTTT. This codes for CASSVGGTEDTQYF.

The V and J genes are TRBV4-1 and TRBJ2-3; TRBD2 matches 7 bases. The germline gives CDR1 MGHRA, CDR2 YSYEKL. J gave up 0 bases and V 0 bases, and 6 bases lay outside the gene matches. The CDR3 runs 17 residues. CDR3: CASSQETRGDSTDTQYF. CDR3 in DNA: TGCGCCAGCAGCCAAGAAACACGGGGGGATAGCACAGATACGCAGTATTTT.

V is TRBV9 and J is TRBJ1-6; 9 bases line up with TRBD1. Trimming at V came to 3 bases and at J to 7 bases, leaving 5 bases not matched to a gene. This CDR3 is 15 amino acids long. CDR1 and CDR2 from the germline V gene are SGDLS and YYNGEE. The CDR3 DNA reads TGTGCCAGCAGCGCGACCGGGACAGGGAATTCACCCCTCCACTTT. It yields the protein CASSATGTGNSPLHF.

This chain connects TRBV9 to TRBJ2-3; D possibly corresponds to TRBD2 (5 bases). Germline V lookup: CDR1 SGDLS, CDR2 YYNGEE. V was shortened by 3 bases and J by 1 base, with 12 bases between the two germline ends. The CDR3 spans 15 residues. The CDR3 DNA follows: TGTGCCAGCAGCGCTCTAGAGGGCCGCACAGATACGCAGTATTTT. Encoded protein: CASSALEGRTDTQYF.

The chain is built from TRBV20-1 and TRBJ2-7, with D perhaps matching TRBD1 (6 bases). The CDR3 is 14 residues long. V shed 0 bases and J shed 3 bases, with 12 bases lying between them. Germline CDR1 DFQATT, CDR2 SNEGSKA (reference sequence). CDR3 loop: CSARDHLTGYEQYF. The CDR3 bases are TGCAGTGCTAGAGATCACTTGACAGGCTACGAGCAGTACTTC.

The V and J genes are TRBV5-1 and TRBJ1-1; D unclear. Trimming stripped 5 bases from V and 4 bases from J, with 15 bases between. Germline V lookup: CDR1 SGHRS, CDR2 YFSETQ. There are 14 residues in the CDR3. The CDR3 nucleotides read TGCGCCAGCAGGAAATGGGGTGGGATCACTGAAGCTTTCTTT. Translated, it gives CASRKWGGITEAFF.

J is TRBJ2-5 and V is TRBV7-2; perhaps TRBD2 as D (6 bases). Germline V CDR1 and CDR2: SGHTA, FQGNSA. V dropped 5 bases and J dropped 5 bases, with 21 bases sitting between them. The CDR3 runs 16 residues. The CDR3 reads CASSTFPAGPWETQYF. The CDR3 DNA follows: TGTGCCAGCAGCACCTTTCCCGCGGGACCCTGGGAGACCCAGTACTTC.

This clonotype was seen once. Here the CDR3 DNA reads TGCAGTGGTAGGGCTCCGACAATAGGGACTGAAGCTTTCTTT. This sequence encodes CSGRAPTIGTEAFF. The chain joins TRBV20-1 to TRBJ1-1; the D is unclear. Germline V lookup: CDR1 DFQATT, CDR2 SNEGSKA (reference sequence). V gave up 7 bases and J gave up 5 bases, with 20 bases separating them. The CDR3 runs to 14 residues.

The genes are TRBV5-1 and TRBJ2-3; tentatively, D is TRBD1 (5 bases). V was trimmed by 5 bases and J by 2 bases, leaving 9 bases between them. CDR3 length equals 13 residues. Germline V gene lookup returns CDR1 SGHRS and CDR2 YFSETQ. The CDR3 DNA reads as TGCGCCAGCAGTGACAGTAACACAGATACGCAGTATTTT. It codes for CASSDSNTDTQYF.

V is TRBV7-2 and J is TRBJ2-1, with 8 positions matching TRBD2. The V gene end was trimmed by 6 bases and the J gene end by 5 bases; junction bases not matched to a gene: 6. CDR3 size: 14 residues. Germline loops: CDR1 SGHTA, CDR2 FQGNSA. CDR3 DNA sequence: TGTGCCAGCAGACCCAGCGGGGGAAACAATGAGCAGTTCTTC. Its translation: CASRPSGGNNEQFF.

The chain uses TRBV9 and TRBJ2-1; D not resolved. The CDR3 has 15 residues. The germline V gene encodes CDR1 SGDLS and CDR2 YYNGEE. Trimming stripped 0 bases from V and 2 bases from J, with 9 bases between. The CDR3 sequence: CASSVGSAAYNEQFF. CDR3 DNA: TGTGCCAGCAGCGTAGGCTCGGCCGCCTACAATGAGCAGTTCTTC.

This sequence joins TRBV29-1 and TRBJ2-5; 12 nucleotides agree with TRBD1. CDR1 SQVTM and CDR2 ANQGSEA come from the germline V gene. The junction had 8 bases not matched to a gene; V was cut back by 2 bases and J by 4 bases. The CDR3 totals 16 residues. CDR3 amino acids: CSVETAGTGGGETQYF. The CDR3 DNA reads TGCAGCGTTGAAACCGCCGGGACAGGGGGCGGAGAGACCCAGTACTTC.

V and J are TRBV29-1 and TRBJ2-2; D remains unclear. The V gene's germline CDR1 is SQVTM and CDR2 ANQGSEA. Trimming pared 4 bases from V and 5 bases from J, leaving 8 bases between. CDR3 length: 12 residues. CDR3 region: CSVVASTGELFF. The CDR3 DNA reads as TGCAGCGTTGTTGCCTCAACCGGGGAGCTGTTTTTT.

CDR3 nucleotides: TGTGCCAGCAGCTCACGGCCCCCGGAGGGCTACACCTTC. This gives the protein CASSSRPPEGYTF. The chain links TRBV7-9 to TRBJ1-2; D is uncertain. V lost 4 bases to trimming and J lost 8 bases, with 14 bases between them. CDR3 length: 13 residues. From germline, CDR1 is SEHNR and CDR2 FQNEAQ (reference sequence).

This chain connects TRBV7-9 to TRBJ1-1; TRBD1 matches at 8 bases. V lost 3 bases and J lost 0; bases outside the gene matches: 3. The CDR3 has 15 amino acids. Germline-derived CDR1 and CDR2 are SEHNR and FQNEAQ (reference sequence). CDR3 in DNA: TGTGCCAGCAGCTTGACAGGGGTCATGAACACTGAAGCTTTCTTT. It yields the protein CASSLTGVMNTEAFF.